The present T cell receptor (beta chain) was sequenced within a study of OX40 agonist ivuxolimab in advanced cancers. The overall study: Earlier anti-PD-1, anti-PD-L1 or anti-CTLA-4 therapy was permitted; 40% had received some. Study-wide findings and caveats: Low levels of normalized T-cell clonal expansion also appeared in some nonresponders. Relative to CD4+, CD8+ T cells held more expanded clones on average.

In this sample, this clone turned up a few times. Its antigen remains unknown. Germline values: CDR1 LNHDA, CDR2 SQIVND (reference sequence). V shed 0 bases, J shed 0 bases, and the junction held 10 bases outside the gene matches. The CDR3 covers 20 residues. The data were produced by immunoSEQ multiplex PCR, yet TCRdb's version contains in-frame clones alone and is incomplete. The table has about 5,100 clones, 66% seen once. This TCR derives from an adult with an advanced solid tumor such as melanoma, head and neck, liver or kidney cancer. The sequencing here drew on CD4+ or CD8+ T cells sorted from blood, taken in a trial of the OX40 agonist ivuxolimab. The V and J genes are TRBV19 and TRBJ2-1; 11 bases line up with TRBD2. This chain's CDR3 is CASSIDRRLAGGPSYNEQFF. CDR3 DNA: TGTGCCAGTAGTATAGATCGTCGGCTAGCGGGGGGCCCCTCCTACAATGAGCAGTTCTTC.